This TCR beta chain came from a study of T-cell reconstitution after alpha-beta-depleted transplantation in children. It was with unique molecular identifiers that the TCRbeta library was prepared. MiXCR was run by TCRdb on the PCR reads, yielding one entry per CDR3 protein. Here the sample spans around 450,000 distinct CDR3 sequences, over 9.5% being singletons. Germline CDR1 ENHRY, CDR2 SYGVKD. V shed 2 bases and J 4 bases; nucleotides not matched to a gene: 4. This CDR3 has 16 residues. Broader study findings: About two months after transplant, alpha-beta T cells reportedly came from several hundred expanded graft clones. T-cell counts and diversity were attributed mostly to newly produced T cells one year after transplant. After transplant, high TCRbeta diversity at day 60 in some patients arose from surviving recipient T cells and thymic progenitors.

Ten or more counts support this clonotype. Its antigen is undetermined. V gene TRBV10-3 combines with J gene TRBJ2-1; 11 bases line up with TRBD2. The sample in question was PBMCs, obtained before TCRalphabeta/CD19-depleted stem cell transplant. This clonotype was sampled from a child younger than 10 with inherited bone marrow failure, due to receive a stem cell transplant. CDR3 protein: CAISELAGGQYNEQFF. CDR3 DNA sequence: TGTGCCATCAGTGAGCTAGCGGGAGGACAATACAATGAGCAGTTCTTC.